This section outlines one TCR beta chain sequence together with its context. Its target is unknown. The data originate from a study of shared clonotypes between healthy human individuals. Study information: Three plates were used per donor for CD4 naive, three for CD4 memory, two for CD8 naive and one for CD8 memory. Notes on the study in general: A limitation of the genetic and exposure-history diversity represented arose from few donors.

Positively selected for CCR7, the CD45RO-negative cells used as naive CD8 cells excluded terminally differentiated effector memory CD45RA+ cells. This CDR3 has 14 residues. V shed 2 bases, J shed 1 base, and the junction held 2 bases outside the gene matches. CDR1 and CDR2 from the germline V gene are PRHDT and FYEKMQ (reference sequence). This table comes from immunoSEQ multiplex PCR, and its TCRdb copy is limited to in-frame clones, with some not included. The table shows some 2 million clones, with approximately 94% occurring only once. This TCR came from a young man in good health. The specimen was naive CD8+ T cells sorted from blood. The chain links TRBV13 to TRBJ2-7; 7 bases are shared with TRBD2. For the CDR3, the DNA is TGTGCCAGCAGCTTACGGCGGGAGTCCTACGAGCAGTACTTC. Its translation is CASSLRRESYEQYF.